This record concerns one T cell receptor beta chain sequence. Its antigen is not yet known. Base qualities were left out, and no much larger clone turns up one base away. The receptor library was made with the immunoSEQ multiplex PCR assay. For the multiplex PCR, a mixture combining 60 forward primers for TCR Vbeta segments and 13 reverse primers for TCR Jbeta segments was used. Amplification of the CDR3 region of rearranged TCR beta genes was performed with a multiplex PCR assay on genomic DNA. The Illumina HiSeq System was used to sequence the amplified TCR beta libraries as 87-base-pair reads. As for the original processing: A later analysis counted tens of millions of unique TCR beta chains across the 550 to 750 repertoires, and some 11 million of these chains were shared by at least two donors. To remove PCR and sequencing errors, raw reads were error-corrected and collapsed into unique sequences using a nearest-neighbor algorithm that merged closely related sequences. To assign V, D and J gene segments, CDR3 sequences were aligned to IMGT reference sequences. For a sequence to be retained, a match of at least six nucleotides to both a V gene segment and a J gene segment was required. A rearrangement counted as productive if the CDR3 had no stop codons and remained in frame with V and J, and every other rearrangement counted as non-productive. Following IMGT convention, CDR3 was defined as the stretch from the second conserved V-encoded cysteine to the conserved J-encoded phenylalanine. Sequences without an unambiguous match to a single V gene segment were excluded from the earlier analysis of 587 of the donors. In an earlier analysis of roughly 500 of the donors, V segments were called functional above 56.7% productive rearrangements and were called segregating when the between-donor standard deviation exceeded 5%. A statistical classification framework was built for diagnosing cytomegalovirus status from the catalog of TCR beta chain sequences. V and J gene assignment, in a later analysis, came from comparing TCR nucleotide sequences with IMGT/GENE-DB human TR gene sequences. The TCRdist pipeline was used in a later analysis to assign CDR3 sequences and most-parsimonious VDJ recombination scenarios. In a later analysis, each TCR beta chain was defined by its CDR3 amino acid sequence together with its V-gene family, and reads without a unique V-gene family were excluded. In a later analysis, approximately 640 highly shared, low-generation-probability nucleotide sequences were removed to address suspected cross-contamination and a sequencing artifact. For each public chain, a later analysis derived a clonal expansion index from normalized ranks of inferred template counts within each repertoire. In a later analysis, generation probabilities were computed with a VDJ recombination model fitted to out-of-frame rearrangements, and the resulting probabilities were checked against IGoR. A later analysis scored TCR-TCR, TCR-HLA and TCR-CMV co-occurrence with hypergeometric tests, applying a repertoire-size bias correction to TCR pairs. To estimate false discovery rates, a later analysis permuted the HLA or CMV assignments 20 times. In a later analysis, co-occurring TCRs were grouped using DBSCAN, with TCRdist sequence similarity added in when clustering inside HLA-allele-positive subsets. Repertoires with fewer than 30,000 or more than 120,000 public chains were left out of co-occurrence clustering, as were a few repertoires with anomalous nucleotide sharing. TCRdb obtained this table from immuneACCESS and retained in-frame rearrangements with V and J assigned. These tables miss some clones; where compared with another copy, unresolved V genes account for less than half of the shortfall, and the remainder is unexplained. The V and J calls and the clone size are those of that table, but D and trimming were determined from the DNA. In all, the sample holds 150,000 to 200,000 clones, and roughly 80% of those were seen once. Of the sample, about 1.5% falls within the top ten clones.

The cohort consisted of approximately 670 healthy bone marrow donors. Cohort members were all nominally healthy when sampled, although unrecorded immune exposures were likely present. The donor was CMV seronegative and was included in the group of about 350 seronegative cohort members. A peripheral blood sample was provided by each donor, and peripheral blood mononuclear cells were used for TCR beta sequencing. The Qiagen DNeasy Blood Extraction Kit was used to extract genomic DNA from the blood cell samples. These data originate in a study of cytomegalovirus exposure and HLA in healthy donors (dated by TCRdb to about 2017). Regarding the study in general: An earlier analysis of some 600 of the donors reported about 260 Gb of sequence data and 95 million to 140 million unique TCR beta sequences obtained from around 170 million T cells. An earlier analysis of some 500 of the donors used high-throughput TCR beta sequencing to judge whether each TCR beta V gene segment behaved as functional or pseudogenic. The study combined high-throughput TCR immunosequencing, statistical association of individual TCRs with disease status, and machine learning to predict cytomegalovirus infection status. In a later genetic analysis, genome-wide SNP genotypes for 398 of the 666 donors were used, and that subset was treated as a discovery cohort. The aim of the study was to test whether cataloging public T cell receptors could identify signatures of past pathogen exposure. The T cell repertoires of around 670 subjects were profiled by immunosequencing and related to cytomegalovirus serostatus. In addition to the first cohort of about 650 subjects, a separate validation cohort of approximately 110 different subjects was used. An early release that covered approximately 600 HLA-typed donors contained approximately 300 gigabases of sequencing data and 80 million or so unique TCR sequences. Every discovery cohort repertoire had been produced on one sequencing platform. A handful of DR-DQ haplotypes were handled as single units for association and clustering because linkage in the cohort was strong. Of the roughly 410 genotyped donors, 75% to 85% were placed in the genetic ancestry cluster associated with self-reported Caucasian donors. Rather than drawing on any new phenotypic data, the later analysis identified candidate immune exposures from TCR beta sequences and the way those sequences occurred across donors. Alongside the repertoire data, information on donor age, sex, ethnicity and CMV serostatus was compiled. To study patterns of TCR occurrence, a later analysis re-analyzed previously published TCR beta repertoires from around 670 donors and added high-resolution HLA genotyping. HLA typing included class I and class II loci at four-digit resolution. Among 300 to 450 genotyped donors of the cohort, an average of about 240,000 unique TCR beta nucleotide sequences were sequenced per donor, around a sixth of them non-productive. Typing coverage differed by locus: A, B, C, DRB1 and DQB1 were typed in about 629-630 donors, DQA1 in approximately 520, DPA1 in nearly 610, and DPB1 in just under 490. Broad study findings and their caveats: In this cohort, only TCR beta chains were sequenced, and detectable features were limited by the absence of alpha or paired-chain data. Correlated functional status among segregating V segments might reflect linkage disequilibrium, but an unknown experimental factor could not be ruled out. HLA typing was unavailable for some donors at each locus, so association tests used only the typed subset. A later analysis found that TCR association rates varied across HLA loci, with DRB1 alleles showing the most associated TCRs and HLA-C alleles the fewest. A further reported finding was that TCR beta sequences accurately predicted the HLA-A and HLA-B alleles for most subjects in the first cohort. The only immune exposure information available for the cohort was CMV serostatus. A later analysis found that most CMV-associated TCR beta chains appeared HLA-restricted, with HLA associations seemingly driven largely by CMV exposure. It was suggested by the authors that the approach could potentially be generalized to other disease states and immunological phenotypes. The presence/absence analyses assumed that sequencing depth was roughly uniform across donors, and that assumption may not be true. In a later analysis, several top co-occurrence clusters were reported to appear linked to parvovirus B19, influenza, CMV and Epstein-Barr virus. Three of the identified cytomegalovirus-associated TCR beta chains were confirmed in vitro to be specific for cytomegalovirus antigens. V-gene and J-gene trimming of TCR beta chains was associated with a missense DCLRE1C variant in a later genetic analysis, and the association was replicated in an independent cohort. In a later analysis, 16,951 TCR beta sequences were associated with specific HLA alleles at a false discovery rate of 0.05. In an earlier analysis of 587 of the donors, most TCR beta V segments appeared in productive rearrangements about 90% or about 30% of the time, broadly matching IMGT annotations. A later genetic analysis reported fewer N-insertions in productive TCRs among donors in an Asian-associated ancestry cluster than the roughly 700-donor mean. Some IMGT-functional V segments, including TRBV6-2 and TRBV6-3, could not be told apart with the 87-base-pair reads, so those segments were excluded. The earlier analysis of some 540 of the donors excluded over 15 rarely observed V segments, including chromosome 9 orphons, because counts were too low. The study listed 150 to 200 TCR beta chains as associated with cytomegalovirus. The sequencing pipeline was judged likely to have produced a cluster of highly shared sequence variants as a technical artifact. Compared with equally common non-associated chains, HLA-associated TCR beta chains in a later analysis were more clonally expanded and had lower generation probabilities. Assigning TCR associations to individual alleles was difficult when HLA alleles, especially DR and DQ, strongly co-occurred. While some public TCRs were present in many individuals, most TCR sequences turned up only very rarely across donors. In both the original and validation cohorts, the classifier was reported to diagnose cytomegalovirus status with high specificity and sensitivity.

CDR1 and CDR2 are read off the germline V gene (reference sequence) as SGHNT and YYREEE. The CDR3 runs 13 amino acids, cysteine and phenylalanine included. Of the read, only the CDR3 DNA is kept; its 39 bases are in frame from base 1. V is trimmed back by 4 bases and J by 4 bases, and the junction contains 4 bases that no gene match accounts for. The chain employs TRBV5-4 and TRBJ2-7, with TRBD2 identical over 8 junction bases. Sample: PBMCs. This receptor was obtained from a woman between 18 and 29 years old in good health and CMV-seronegative. CDR3 reads: CASSSGRSYEQYF. The DNA sequence follows: TGTGCCAGCAGCAGCGGGAGATCATACGAGCAGTACTTC.